A single sample is the source of the 5 T cell receptor beta chains below, sequenced in a study of T-cell reconstitution after alpha-beta-depleted transplantation in children. The TCRbeta library incorporated unique molecular identifiers. MiXCR was run by TCRdb on the PCR reads, yielding one entry per CDR3 protein. This table holds hundreds of thousands of distinct CDR3 sequences, under 15% found once. The sample in question was PBMCs, obtained before TCRalphabeta/CD19-depleted stem cell transplant. Source of these receptors: a girl aged 2 to 10 with congenital amegakaryocytic thrombocytopenia, due to receive a stem cell transplant.

This clonotype was seen at least ten times. The genes are TRBV18 and TRBJ2-3; D remains ambiguous. There are 14 residues in the CDR3. Germline loops: CDR1 KGHSH, CDR2 LQKENI. With 1 base removed from V and 1 base from J, the gap between germline ends came to 6 bases. The CDR3 reads CASSPLAGTDTQYF. CDR3 sequence (DNA): TGTGCCAGCTCACCACTCGCAGGCACAGATACGCAGTATTTT.

This clonotype was seen many times. The gene calls are TRBV20-1 and TRBJ1-5; TRBD1 aligns across 10 bases. The germline CDR1 and CDR2 sequences are DFQATT and SNEGSKA (reference sequence). This CDR3 is 16 amino acids long. After removal of 4 bases from V and 6 bases from J, the junction contained 12 bases not matched to a gene. The CDR3 loop is CSATLGTGARSQPQHF. CDR3 DNA: TGCAGTGCTACCCTCGGGACAGGGGCGAGAAGTCAGCCCCAGCATTTT.

In its sample, this clonotype was seen many times. V gene TRBV29-1 combines with J gene TRBJ2-6; D remains unclear. This CDR3 spans 12 amino acids. Germline lookup yields CDR1 SQVTM and CDR2 ANQGSEA. V lost 5 bases and J 1 base, leaving 3 bases between the germline ends. Written as DNA, the CDR3 is TGCAGCGTTAAATCTGGGGCCAACGTCCTGACTTTC. The encoded protein is CSVKSGANVLTF.

This clonotype was found many times. V usage is TRBV7-9 and J usage is TRBJ2-7; possible D gene TRBD2, 6 bases. This CDR3 is 14 amino acids long. V lost 1 base, J lost 6 bases, and 13 bases lay in between. Per germline, CDR1 SEHNR and CDR2 FQNEAQ (reference sequence). The CDR3 coding sequence is TGTGCCAGCAGCTTAGTCCTGGAGGGGTCCGAGCAGTACTTC. Translated, it gives CASSLVLEGSEQYF.

This clonotype was seen ten or more times. The rearrangement joins TRBV5-1 to TRBJ2-7, with D perhaps TRBD1 (5 bases). V dropped 0 bases and J dropped 6 bases, with 10 bases sitting between them. This CDR3 is 13 amino acids long. Per the germline V gene, CDR1 is SGHRS and CDR2 is YFSETQ. The CDR3 nucleotides read TGCGCCAGCAGCTTGGAGTGGACAAGCGAGCAGTACTTC. Translated: CASSLEWTSEQYF. The full variable domain, in which reference TRBV5-1 and TRBJ2-7 provide the parts outside the CDR3, is KAGVTQTPRYLIKTRGQQVTLSCSPISGHRSVSWYQQTPGQGLQFLFEYFSETQRNKGNFPGRFSGRQFSNSRSEMNVSTLELGDSALYLCASSLEWTSEQYFGPGTRLTVT.